This is a list of T cell receptor beta chains from one sample in a study of cytomegalovirus exposure and HLA in healthy donors. The method was immunoSEQ multiplex PCR; TCRdb's version includes in-frame clones alone and lacks a portion of them. Of some 180,000 clones listed, 75% to 85% are singletons. The sample consisted of PBMCs. The source of these receptors is a man aged 18 to 30 in good health and CMV-seronegative. The CDR3 runs from the conserved cysteine through the conserved F or W. Expanded clones get a size class; other rows say once, few or many, or leave the size out.

v_gene: TRBV5-1
abundance: few
j_gene: TRBJ2-5
CDR3aa: CASSLDRGGALETQYF

v_gene: TRBV5-5
abundance: few
j_gene: TRBJ1-2
CDR3aa: CASSLGSYGYTF

v_gene: TRBV29-1
abundance: .
j_gene: TRBJ2-1
CDR3aa: CSVADGLSSYNEQFF

v_gene: TRBV7-8
abundance: .
j_gene: TRBJ2-7
CDR3aa: CASSLRREGSYEQYF

v_gene: TRBV9
abundance: .
j_gene: TRBJ1-1
CDR3aa: CASSALLSTEAFF

v_gene: TRBV30
abundance: .
j_gene: TRBJ1-5
CDR3aa: CAWGAGPLNQPQHF

v_gene: TRBV13
abundance: .
j_gene: TRBJ2-2
CDR3aa: CASSSLATNTGELFF

v_gene: TRBV7-9
abundance: .
j_gene: TRBJ1-1
CDR3aa: CASSLAGSEAFF

v_gene: TRBV19
abundance: .
j_gene: TRBJ2-7
CDR3aa: CASSTPSYEQYF

v_gene: TRBV6-5
abundance: .
j_gene: TRBJ1-2
CDR3aa: CASSYSEQGRDYGYTF

v_gene: TRBV25-1
abundance: .
j_gene: TRBJ2-7
CDR3aa: CASSPLTFSGDSYEQYF

v_gene: TRBV10-3
abundance: .
j_gene: TRBJ1-3
CDR3aa: CANAAINSGNTIYF

v_gene: TRBV7-2
abundance: .
j_gene: TRBJ1-2
CDR3aa: CASSLNSIAYTF

v_gene: TRBV7-9
abundance: .
j_gene: TRBJ1-1
CDR3aa: CASSLVSGNTEAFF

v_gene: TRBV7-8
abundance: few
j_gene: TRBJ1-6
CDR3aa: CASSLPPNNNSPLHF

v_gene: TRBV30
abundance: .
j_gene: TRBJ2-1
CDR3aa: CAWKGTSVYNEQFF

v_gene: TRBV4-3
abundance: .
j_gene: TRBJ1-1
CDR3aa: CASSQAGNCEAFF

v_gene: TRBV6-5
abundance: .
j_gene: TRBJ1-1
CDR3aa: CASSPLGQKNTEAFF

v_gene: TRBV5-1
abundance: .
j_gene: TRBJ2-7
CDR3aa: CASSLGPSTSGNYEQYF

v_gene: TRBV6-6
abundance: .
j_gene: TRBJ1-5
CDR3aa: CASSYSYQPQHF

v_gene: TRBV9
abundance: .
j_gene: TRBJ1-4
CDR3aa: CASSVGTGLSEKLFF

v_gene: TRBV5-4
abundance: .
j_gene: TRBJ2-7
CDR3aa: CASSRQPYEQYF

v_gene: TRBV7-9
abundance: .
j_gene: TRBJ2-3
CDR3aa: CASSRTSPTRGADTQYF

v_gene: TRBV11-1
abundance: .
j_gene: TRBJ2-1
CDR3aa: CASSPPTGTGNNEQFF

v_gene: TRBV15
abundance: few
j_gene: TRBJ2-7
CDR3aa: CATSRDINYEQYF

v_gene: TRBV11-2
abundance: .
j_gene: TRBJ2-5
CDR3aa: CASSLRLAGETQYF

v_gene: TRBV30
abundance: .
j_gene: TRBJ1-5
CDR3aa: CAWRPGTGSNQPQHF

v_gene: TRBV5-1
abundance: .
j_gene: .
CDR3aa: CASSSAPGLAGSYEQYF

v_gene: TRBV7-6
abundance: .
j_gene: TRBJ2-3
CDR3aa: CASSFYSGDTQYF

v_gene: TRBV15
abundance: .
j_gene: TRBJ2-7
CDR3aa: CATSREVTGYLLYF

v_gene: TRBV2
abundance: .
j_gene: TRBJ2-3
CDR3aa: CASSASGVSADTQYF

v_gene: TRBV13
abundance: .
j_gene: TRBJ1-1
CDR3aa: CASSQGNTEAFF

v_gene: TRBV9
abundance: .
j_gene: TRBJ1-1
CDR3aa: CASSPSNRGGTEAFF

v_gene: TRBV2
abundance: .
j_gene: TRBJ2-7
CDR3aa: CASSEGQGNYEQYF

v_gene: TRBV19
abundance: .
j_gene: TRBJ1-5
CDR3aa: CATQPGAKGNQPQHF

v_gene: TRBV7-8
abundance: .
j_gene: TRBJ1-5
CDR3aa: CASSLQDRVGQPQHF

v_gene: TRBV18
abundance: .
j_gene: TRBJ2-7
CDR3aa: CASSAAPVTSGSYEQYF

v_gene: TRBV15
abundance: .
j_gene: TRBJ2-2
CDR3aa: CATSNSVNTGELFF

v_gene: TRBV7-6
abundance: .
j_gene: TRBJ2-1
CDR3aa: CASSLGGGGELGEQFF